What follows is one T cell receptor (beta chain) and its context. Its antigen is still unknown. MiXCR was run by TCRdb on the reads, yielding one entry per CDR3 protein. Of 700,000 to 900,000 distinct CDR3 sequences listed, under 35% are singletons. These data belong to a study of T cell repertoires in cytomegalovirus infection. Study-level information: Well-studied HLA-B-restricted epitopes and recently identified HLA-C-restricted epitopes of CMV were both used in the study. It was the public TCR beta signatures that indicated both CMV infection and matching HLA type.

The study, taken as a whole, reports: Ex vivo responses were dominated by HLA-C-restricted CMV-specific TCR beta clonotypes. Carriage of CMV together with the relevant HLA was identifiable through cumulative public TCR beta family frequency.

Here the sequenced sample was cultured CD8+ T cells from PBMCs, taken from culture after CMV antigen stimulation. The clonotype was recovered from a human donor in good health (CMV status not recorded). Some clones in this sample may be carry-over from other donors' samples.

The CDR3 spells CASSLKRGGYYNEQFF. As DNA, the CDR3 is TGTGCCAGCAGTTTGAAGCGGGGGGGCTACTACAATGAGCAGTTCTTC. The V and J genes are TRBV27 and TRBJ2-1; 10 positions agree with TRBD2. The germline V gene has CDR1 MNHEY and CDR2 SMNVEV (reference sequence). The CDR3 loop spans 16 amino acids. The junction had 5 bases not matched to a gene; V was cut back by 3 bases and J by 3 bases.